The next 31 T cell receptor beta chains were all read from a single sample in a study of blood T cell repertoires in COVID-19. TCRdb's table, derived via immunoSEQ multiplex PCR, lists solely in-frame clones and lacks some. Altogether about 320,000 clones are present, about 84% being singletons, with the ten largest covering under 2%. Sequenced: peripheral blood. These receptors all stem from a woman between 45 and 65 years old with acute or convalescent COVID-19.

Written as DNA, the CDR3 is TGTGCCACCAGTGATTTGCGCGAGCAGTACTTC. Translating gives CATSDLREQYF. The gene calls are TRBV24-1 and TRBJ2-7; D is undetermined. Looked up from germline, CDR1 is KGHDR and CDR2 is SFDVKD. This CDR3 spans 11 amino acids. Trimming took off 0 bases at V and 6 bases at J, with 2 bases between the two ends.

This rearrangement joins TRBV7-3 to TRBJ2-7; D gene unclear. Trimming cost V 4 bases and J 3 bases, with 16 bases left between them. Germline V gives CDR1 SGHTA, CDR2 FQGTGA. The CDR3 is 15 amino acids. This CDR3 is CASSSPDSGDYEQYF. DNA for the CDR3: TGTGCCAGCAGCTCGCCCGACTCGGGTGACTACGAGCAGTACTTC.

This rearrangement joins TRBV7-9 to TRBJ2-3, with 13 positions matching TRBD2. Looked up from germline, CDR1 is SEHNR and CDR2 is FQNEAQ (reference sequence). The CDR3 runs 16 residues. V was pared by 3 bases and J by 5 bases, with 5 bases of the junction left unmatched. The CDR3 DNA follows: TGTGCCAGCAGCTTCTACGGGACTAGCGGGAAAGATACGCAGTATTTT. This encodes CASSFYGTSGKDTQYF.

The V gene is TRBV19, the J gene TRBJ2-6; 7 nucleotides align to TRBD1. Trimming removed 6 bases from V and 2 bases from J; junction bases left unmatched: 1. Looked up from germline, CDR1 is LNHDA and CDR2 is SQIVND (reference sequence). There are 14 residues in the CDR3. The CDR3 sequence: CASSQGAGANVLTF. CDR3 bases: TGTGCCAGTAGCCAGGGGGCTGGGGCCAACGTCCTGACTTTC.

This clone appeared once. V and J are TRBV2 and TRBJ2-5; 7 bases line up with TRBD2. With 5 bases clipped from V and 2 bases from J, the junction kept 5 bases outside the gene matches. This CDR3 contains 14 residues. CDR1 is SNHLY and CDR2 is FYNNEI in the germline V gene. CDR3 bases: TGTGCCAGCAGTCTCTTGCGGGAGCAAGAGACCCAGTACTTC. It is translated as CASSLLREQETQYF. Drawing the rest from reference TRBV2 and TRBJ2-5, the complete variable domain is EPEVTQTPSHQVTQMGQEVILRCVPISNHLYFYWYRQILGQKVEFLVSFYNNEISEKSEIFDDQFSVERPDGSNFTLKIRSTKLEDSAMYFCASSLLREQETQYFGPGTRLLVL.

This chain connects TRBV19 to TRBJ1-2; D uncertain. V lost 5 bases and J lost 2, with 9 bases in between. The CDR3 spans 13 residues. The germline gives CDR1 LNHDA, CDR2 SQIVND (reference sequence). This CDR3 reads CASSGQPNYGYTF. For the CDR3, the DNA is TGTGCCAGTAGTGGCCAACCCAACTATGGCTACACCTTC.

The chain employs TRBV28 and TRBJ2-1; TRBD1 is a possible D gene (5 bases). The germline gives CDR1 MDHEN, CDR2 SYDVKM. This CDR3 has 14 amino acids. Trimming took off 8 bases at V and 8 bases at J, with 19 bases between the two ends. The CDR3 nucleotides read TGTGCCAGCTCCAGTTTATTAGGGGCTTATGAGCAGTTCTTC. As protein: CASSSLLGAYEQFF. Together with reference TRBV28 and TRBJ2-1, the CDR3 gives the full variable domain: DVKVTQSSRYLVKRTGEKVFLECVQDMDHENMFWYRQDPGLGLRLIYFSYDVKMKEKGDIPEGYSVSREKKERFSLILESASTNQTSMYLCASSSLLGAYEQFFGPGTRLTVL.

This clone has just a few counts. The J gene is TRBJ2-7, the V gene TRBV11-2, with 10 bases lining up with TRBD2. CDR3 length: 14 residues. J was trimmed by 5 bases and V by 0 bases; bases with no gene match: 1. The germline V gene encodes CDR1 SGHAT and CDR2 FQNNGV. The CDR3: CASSLELAGDEQYF. For the CDR3, the DNA is TGTGCCAGCAGCTTAGAGCTAGCGGGAGACGAGCAGTACTTC.

The chain couples TRBV2 to TRBJ2-1; D perhaps matches TRBD2 (6 bases). V lost 8 bases, J lost 9 bases, and 17 bases lay in between. This CDR3 has 13 amino acids. Germline CDR1 is SNHLY and CDR2 is FYNNEI. CDR3 protein: CASVRGMGGEQFF. The CDR3 DNA reads TGTGCCAGCGTCCGGGGGATGGGGGGTGAGCAGTTCTTC. Full variable domain (remainder filled in from reference TRBV2 and TRBJ2-1): EPEVTQTPSHQVTQMGQEVILRCVPISNHLYFYWYRQILGQKVEFLVSFYNNEISEKSEIFDDQFSVERPDGSNFTLKIRSTKLEDSAMYFCASVRGMGGEQFFGPGTRLTVL.

The V call is TRBV7-9, the J call TRBJ1-5; D gene ambiguous. CDR3 length equals 13 residues. CDR1 is SEHNR and CDR2 is FQNEAQ in the germline V gene (reference sequence). V shed 1 base and J shed 11 bases, with 12 bases lying between them. The CDR3 protein is CASSLVTRETQHF. In DNA, the CDR3 is TGTGCCAGCAGCTTAGTCACTCGGGAGACCCAGCATTTT.

V gene TRBV3-1 (or the pseudogene TRBV3-2) combines with J gene TRBJ1-1; 9 positions match TRBD1. This CDR3 comprises 15 residues. The germline CDR1 and CDR2 sequences are LGHDT and YNNKEL (reference sequence). J lost 1 base, V lost 4 bases, and 4 bases had no gene match. The CDR3 sequence is CASSPRQGGNTEAFF. In DNA form, the CDR3 reads TGTGCCAGCAGCCCCCGACAGGGGGGGAACACTGAAGCTTTCTTT.

This clone was recorded once. The chain combines TRBV28 with TRBJ2-7, with D tentatively TRBD1 (5 bases). The CDR3 length is 14 residues. The V gene lost 7 bases and the J gene lost 0 bases, with 13 bases spanning the gap. CDR1 MDHEN and CDR2 SYDVKM come from the germline V gene. The CDR3 bases are TGTGCCAGCACTCGACTCAGGGACTCCTACGAGCAGTACTTC. It codes for CASTRLRDSYEQYF.

The chain carries TRBV27 and TRBJ1-6; 11 nucleotides line up with TRBD1. Germline CDR1 and CDR2: MNHEY and SMNVEV (reference sequence). The CDR3 has 14 amino acids. V shed 5 bases, J shed 10 bases, and the junction held 4 bases outside the gene matches. The DNA of the CDR3 is TGTGCCAGCAGTCCGAGGGACAGGGGGTCACCCCTCCACTTT. This encodes CASSPRDRGSPLHF.

The rearrangement uses TRBV7-3 and TRBJ2-1, with 7 bases that match TRBD2. The CDR3 totals 14 residues. Germline loops: CDR1 SGHTA, CDR2 FQGTGA. With 5 bases clipped from V and 5 bases from J, the junction kept 6 bases outside the gene matches. The CDR3 bases are TGTGCCAGCAGCCACGGTGGGACTAACAATGAGCAGTTCTTC. Its translation: CASSHGGTNNEQFF.

The genes are TRBV27 and TRBJ2-7, with a tentative D call TRBD1 (5 bases). This CDR3 spans 14 amino acids. V lost 2 bases and J 3 bases, leaving 11 bases between the germline ends. The germline V gene has CDR1 MNHEY and CDR2 SMNVEV (reference sequence). The CDR3 sequence: CASSLGPQGYEQYF. CDR3 DNA: TGTGCCAGCAGTTTAGGGCCCCAGGGCTACGAGCAGTACTTC.

The chain uses TRBV27 and TRBJ2-7; 7 positions agree with TRBD1. V shed 5 bases and J 2 bases; nucleotides not matched to a gene: 27. This CDR3 contains 21 residues. Germline-derived CDR1 and CDR2 are MNHEY and SMNVEV (reference sequence). The CDR3 sequence: CASSKETLRGIDLQLAYEQYF. Here the CDR3 DNA reads TGTGCCAGCAGTAAGGAAACGCTCAGGGGGATCGATTTACAATTAGCCTACGAGCAGTACTTC.

V gene TRBV9 combines with J gene TRBJ1-4; 8 bases are shared with TRBD1. J was trimmed by 0 bases and V by 3 bases; bases with no gene match: 1. This CDR3 comprises 15 residues. Germline CDR1 reads SGDLS; CDR2 reads YYNGEE. DNA of the CDR3: TGTGCCAGCAGCGCACAGGGGGCAACTAATGAAAAACTGTTTTTT. This encodes CASSAQGATNEKLFF.

The V and J genes are TRBV27 and TRBJ1-2; perhaps TRBD1 as D (6 bases). Looked up from germline, CDR1 is MNHEY and CDR2 is SMNVEV (reference sequence). Trimming removed 7 bases at V and 3 bases at J, with 15 bases between. The CDR3 covers 14 residues. In nucleotides, the CDR3 is TGTGCCAGCACTCCGGACAGATCGCACTATGGCTACACCTTC. It is translated as CASTPDRSHYGYTF.

The chain carries TRBV19 and TRBJ2-5; 14 positions match TRBD2. J was trimmed by 5 bases and V by 6 bases; bases with no gene match: 5. CDR1 and CDR2 from the germline V gene are LNHDA and SQIVND (reference sequence). The CDR3 contains 15 residues. The CDR3 spells CASRTSGRALETQYF. CDR3 bases: TGTGCCAGTAGGACTAGCGGGAGGGCATTGGAGACCCAGTACTTC. Variable domain in full (rest from reference TRBV19 and TRBJ2-5): DGGITQSPKYLFRKEGQNVTLSCEQNLNHDAMYWYRQDPGQGLRLIYYSQIVNDFQKGDIAEGYSVSREKKESFPLTVTSAQKNPTAFYLCASRTSGRALETQYFGPGTRLLVL.

The V call is TRBV2, the J call TRBJ2-5, with TRBD2 identical over 7 bases. The CDR3 runs to 15 residues. The junction had 10 bases not matched to a gene; V was cut back by 2 bases and J by 7 bases. Germline V gives CDR1 SNHLY, CDR2 FYNNEI. The CDR3 nucleotides read TGTGCCAGCAGTGAATCGCGACTAGCCTTTGTGACCCAGTACTTC. It is translated as CASSESRLAFVTQYF.

This clone was found once. CDR3 nucleotides: TGTGCCTGGAGCTTCTACAGGGGCGGCGATCAGCCCCAGCATTTT. Translating it yields CAWSFYRGGDQPQHF. V gene TRBV30 combines with J gene TRBJ1-5, with 7 bases matching TRBD1. The V gene end was trimmed by 3 bases and the J gene end by 5 bases; junction bases not matched to a gene: 10. This CDR3 region has 15 residues. Germline V gene lookup returns CDR1 GTSNPN and CDR2 SVGIG (reference sequence).

The rearrangement links TRBV20-1 to TRBJ2-7; D is unclear. Deletions cut 6 bases from V and 7 bases from J, with 13 bases between. Germline V gives CDR1 DFQATT, CDR2 SNEGSKA (reference sequence). The CDR3 has 11 residues. The CDR3 bases are TGCAGTGCGAGTGGCCTGAGGGAGCAGTACTTC. It codes for CSASGLREQYF.

A word on this clone: Other DNA sequences from this sample encode an identical CDR3 as well. The chain carries TRBV18 and TRBJ1-4; 8 bases line up with TRBD1. Germline values: CDR1 KGHSH, CDR2 LQKENI. With 3 bases clipped from V and 6 bases from J, the junction kept 3 bases outside the gene matches. This CDR3 is 14 amino acids long. Written as DNA, the CDR3 is TGTGCCAGCTCACCCGGACAGGGTGATGAAAAACTGTTTTTT. It codes for CASSPGQGDEKLFF.

This clone has a handful of counts. J is TRBJ1-2 and V is TRBV7-9; D remains ambiguous. The CDR3 runs to 13 residues. Germline assignment: CDR1 SEHNR and CDR2 FQNEAQ (reference sequence). V dropped 5 bases and J dropped 5 bases, with 12 bases sitting between them. The CDR3 DNA reads as TGTGCCAGCAGCCCCCGAGGGATTTATGGCTACACCTTC. Its translation: CASSPRGIYGYTF. The entire variable domain, with the rest obtained from reference TRBV7-9 and TRBJ1-2, is as follows: DTGVSQNPRHKITKRGQNVTFRCDPISEHNRLYWYRQTLGQGPEFLTYFQNEAQLEKSRLLSDRFSAERPKGSFSTLEIQRTEQGDSAMYLCASSPRGIYGYTFGSGTRLTVV.

DNA of the CDR3: TGTGCCAGCAGCCAATTGACTAGCGGGATTAGCTCCTACGAGCAGTACTTC. Its protein is CASSQLTSGISSYEQYF. V and J are TRBV3-1 (or the pseudogene TRBV3-2) and TRBJ2-7; 11 bases are shared with TRBD2. The CDR3 consists of 17 residues. Unmatched junction bases numbered 6, after V lost 2 bases and J lost 0 bases. Germline V gives CDR1 LGHDT, CDR2 YNNKEL (reference sequence).

This clone was found once. J is TRBJ1-5 and V is TRBV28, with 7 bases aligning to TRBD1. V lost 6 bases and J lost 3; bases outside the gene matches: 8. This CDR3 has 15 amino acids. Germline V CDR1 and CDR2: MDHEN, SYDVKM. CDR3 sequence (DNA): TGTGCCAGCAGAGCCCCGACAGGGCTCAATCAGCCCCAGCATTTT. Residues: CASRAPTGLNQPQHF.

The chain combines TRBV10-3 with TRBJ1-2; weak D call: TRBD1 (5 bases). The CDR3 runs 13 residues. V was clipped by 1 base and J by 4 bases, with 7 bases between them. The germline V gene encodes CDR1 ENHRY and CDR2 SYGVKD. The CDR3 DNA is TGTGCCATCAGTGAGTATGACAGCTATGGCTACACCTTC. Its translation is CAISEYDSYGYTF.

This clone was observed a handful of times. V is TRBV15 and J is TRBJ2-6, with D unresolved. Per germline, CDR1 LNHNV and CDR2 YYDKDF (reference sequence). Trimming pared 1 base from V and 0 bases from J, leaving 7 bases between. This CDR3 has 16 residues. The CDR3 DNA reads TGTGCCACCAGCAGAGGGGTAGCCTCTGGGGCCAACGTCCTGACTTTC. Translation: CATSRGVASGANVLTF. The full variable domain, in which reference TRBV15 and TRBJ2-6 provide the parts outside the CDR3, is DAMVIQNPRYQVTQFGKPVTLSCSQTLNHNVMYWYQQKSSQAPKLLFHYYDKDFNNEADTPDNFQSRRPNTSFCFLDIRSPGLGDTAMYLCATSRGVASGANVLTFGAGSRLTVL.

This clone was detected only once. This rearrangement joins TRBV15 to TRBJ2-7; 11 positions match TRBD1. V lost 0 bases, J lost 7 bases, and 8 bases stayed unmatched. The CDR3 contains 16 residues. The germline V gene has CDR1 LNHNV and CDR2 YYDKDF (reference sequence). The CDR3 DNA sequence: TGTGCCACCAGCAGAGATTTTGGACAGGGGGCTCGGGAGCAGTACTTC. It codes for CATSRDFGQGAREQYF.

The chain uses TRBV15 and TRBJ1-1; D gene uncertain. This CDR3 has 13 residues. Germline V lookup: CDR1 LNHNV, CDR2 YYDKDF (reference sequence). Trimming stripped 6 bases from V and 9 bases from J, with 17 bases between. The CDR3 protein is CATRFAPSPQAFF. CDR3 bases: TGTGCCACCAGATTTGCGCCAAGTCCCCAAGCTTTCTTT.

This sequence joins TRBV11-3 and TRBJ2-7; D possibly corresponds to TRBD2 (5 bases). Germline V CDR1 and CDR2: SGHNT, YENEEA. CDR3 length equals 13 residues. The V end was cut by 2 bases, the J end by 5 bases, with 10 bases between. The CDR3 loop is CASSLRGSDEQYF. CDR3 DNA: TGTGCCAGCAGCTTAAGAGGGAGCGACGAGCAGTACTTC.